This T cell receptor (beta chain) was obtained from a study of follicular helper T cells after annual influenza vaccination (dated by TCRdb to the late 2010s). Regarding the complete study: After each seasonal influenza vaccination, blood was collected on days 0, 7 and 28. Samples from 2013-2014 were cryopreserved, whereas samples from about 2015 were processed immediately after collection. One week after vaccination, a second recruited cohort of approximately twelve subjects (Table S1) displayed a similar ICOS+CD38+ cTfh response. Six subjects had multi-year samples: four covered two vaccination seasons and two covered three seasons. Some subjects were followed across successive annual vaccinations spanning the 2013-2014, 2014-2015 and 2015-2016 seasons to study recall of cTfh clones.

In the case of this clone: No cognate antigen has been identified for it. Per-base qualities were not stored, and no clone one base away is much larger.

Library construction relied on the immunoSEQ multiplex PCR assay. Adaptive Biotechnologies carried out TCRB amplification, library preparation, sequencing and preliminary bioinformatics at Survey level resolution. Per the authors' processing: In R, clonality was calculated as 1 minus the normalized Shannon entropy, and the Gini index was computed using the R package ineq. Overlap score was the summed counts of shared sequences divided by total counts of all sequences in both compared samples. The significance of shared clonotypes was tested with Fisher's exact test, assuming a theoretical repertoire of 10^7 TCRB sequences. The source is immuneACCESS, and TCRdb retained only in-frame sequences with V and J called. Part of the clones is not carried over; for the studies checked, unresolved V genes explain less than half of this, and the remainder is unexplained. The V and J calls and clone size come from that table; D and trimming were worked out from the DNA. Counted in this sample were 9,700 or so clones; 83% of them appeared once. Of the sample, around 0.31% falls within the top ten clones.

Sample time point, as interpreted from the label and publication: 2014-2015 season, 7 days after vaccination. TCRB sequencing was used to follow sorted CD4 subsets from the blood of adults before and after they were given the seasonal inactivated influenza vaccine (Fluvarix). To be eligible, subjects had to live in the community and must not have received influenza vaccine in the previous 6 months. Subjects were excluded for influenza vaccine contraindications, substance abuse, HIV/AIDS, active malignancy, immunomodulatory medication, or active illness such as respiratory infection. Per time point, between about 40 and 110 mL of blood was sampled. Ficoll-Paque PLUS or SepMate separation was used to isolate PBMC. As a non-Tfh subset for comparison, CXCR5- memory CD4 T cells were sorted. Before DNA extraction, cell subsets were sorted from PBMC on a BD FACS Aria. Here is what the overall study found, with its caveats: ICOS+CD38+ cTfh clonality correlated with the frequency of that population, and its change correlated with the change in circulating plasmablast frequency. With successive annual vaccinations, a recurrent oligoclonal ICOS+CD38+ cTfh response was recalled, and this response contained tetramer and AIM influenza-specific clonotypes. Day 7 ICOS+CD38+ clones were most often found later in ICOS-CD38- cTfh, suggesting that subset may serve as a memory reservoir. Only 10-20% of analyzed cells yielded productive TCRB sequences, so sampling of rare clonotypes was not possible. In the assessment of influenza clone enrichment, the possibility that the much larger non-cTfh compartments were undersampled could not be ruled out.

The CDR3 spans 11 residues, from the cysteine through the phenylalanine. The CDR3 DNA has 33 bases and is translated from base 1. Between the V and J ends, shortened by 2 bases and 8 bases respectively, the junction contains 7 bases. The germline V gene gives CDR1 as SGHDT and CDR2 as YYEEEE. The chain employs TRBV5-6 and TRBJ1-2; the D segment cannot be called with confidence. The material sequenced was CXCR5- memory CD4+ T cells sorted from blood, taken 7 days after influenza vaccination. The sample's cell subset or site label, decoded: CXCR5- memory CD4 T cells. This receptor was obtained from an adult who received the influenza vaccine. For the CDR3, the sequence is CASSFNLGYTF. The nucleotide sequence is given as TGTGCCAGCAGCTTCAATCTCGGCTACACCTTC.